Following are 2 T cell receptor beta chains from one sample sequenced in a study of blood T cell repertoires in COVID-19. Assay used: immunoSEQ multiplex PCR; TCRdb lists only in-frame clones, some missing. Of more than 300,000 clones listed, 90% were seen once; the top ten hold roughly 1%. Sequenced sample: peripheral blood. These receptors were obtained from a woman in her thirties or forties with COVID-19, enrolled during active disease.

This clone has just one count. The V call is TRBV5-1, the J call TRBJ1-3, with D possibly matching TRBD1 (6 bases). This CDR3 contains 17 residues. Germline lookup yields CDR1 SGHRS and CDR2 YFSETQ. The V gene lost 3 bases and the J gene lost 2 bases, with 18 bases spanning the gap. CDR3 region: CASSSMGQTGAGNTIYF. In DNA, the CDR3 is TGCGCCAGCAGCTCGATGGGTCAGACAGGCGCTGGAAACACCATATATTTT.

This chain links TRBV18 with TRBJ2-3, with 10 bases that match TRBD2. Germline-derived CDR1 and CDR2 are KGHSH and LQKENI. With 4 bases clipped from V and 3 bases from J, the junction kept 4 bases outside the gene matches. The CDR3 is made up of 15 amino acids. The CDR3 reads CASSHSGRRTDTQYF. The CDR3 nucleotides read TGTGCCAGCTCACATAGCGGGAGGAGAACAGATACGCAGTATTTT.